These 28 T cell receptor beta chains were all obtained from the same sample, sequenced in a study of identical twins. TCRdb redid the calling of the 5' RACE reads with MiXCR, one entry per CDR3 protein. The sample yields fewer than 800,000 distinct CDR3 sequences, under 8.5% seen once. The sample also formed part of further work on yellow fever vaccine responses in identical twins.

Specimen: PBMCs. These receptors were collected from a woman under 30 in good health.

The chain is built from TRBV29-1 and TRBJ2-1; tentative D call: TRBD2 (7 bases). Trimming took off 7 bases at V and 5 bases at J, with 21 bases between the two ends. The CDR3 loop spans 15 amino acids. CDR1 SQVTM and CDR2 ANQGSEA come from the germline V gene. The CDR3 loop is CSGGGIKGQDNEQFF. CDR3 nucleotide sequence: TGCAGCGGCGGGGGCATTAAGGGCCAAGACAATGAGCAGTTCTTC.

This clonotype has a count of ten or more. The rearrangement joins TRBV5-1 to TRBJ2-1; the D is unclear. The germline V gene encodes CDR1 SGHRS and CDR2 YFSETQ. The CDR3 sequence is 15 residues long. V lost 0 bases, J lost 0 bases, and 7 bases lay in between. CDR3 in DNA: TGCGCCAGCAGCTTGGTGGTAAGCTCCTACAATGAGCAGTTCTTC. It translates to CASSLVVSSYNEQFF.

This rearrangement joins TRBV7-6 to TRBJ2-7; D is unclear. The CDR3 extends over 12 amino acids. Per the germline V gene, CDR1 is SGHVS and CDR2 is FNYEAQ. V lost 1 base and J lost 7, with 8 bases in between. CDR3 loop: CASSLDGVEQYF. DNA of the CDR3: TGTGCCAGCAGCTTAGATGGGGTTGAGCAGTACTTC.

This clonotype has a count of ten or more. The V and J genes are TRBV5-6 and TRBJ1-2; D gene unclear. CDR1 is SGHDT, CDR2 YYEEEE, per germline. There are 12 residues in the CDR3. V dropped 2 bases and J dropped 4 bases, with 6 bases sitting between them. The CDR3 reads CASSLPSYGYTF. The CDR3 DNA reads TGTGCCAGCAGCTTACCCAGCTATGGCTACACCTTC.

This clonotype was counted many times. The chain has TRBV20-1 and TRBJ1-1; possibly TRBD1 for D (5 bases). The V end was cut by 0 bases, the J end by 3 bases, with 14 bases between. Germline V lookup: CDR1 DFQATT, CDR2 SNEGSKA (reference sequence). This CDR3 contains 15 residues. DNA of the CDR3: TGCAGTGCTAGAGATATGGGGGGGTCGGACACTGAAGCTTTCTTT. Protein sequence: CSARDMGGSDTEAFF.

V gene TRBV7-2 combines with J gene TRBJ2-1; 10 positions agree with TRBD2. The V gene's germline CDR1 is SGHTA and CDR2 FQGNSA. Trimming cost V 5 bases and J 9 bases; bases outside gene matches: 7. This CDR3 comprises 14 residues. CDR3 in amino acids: CASSPTSGAGEQFF. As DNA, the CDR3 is TGTGCCAGCAGCCCCACTAGCGGGGCGGGTGAGCAGTTCTTC.

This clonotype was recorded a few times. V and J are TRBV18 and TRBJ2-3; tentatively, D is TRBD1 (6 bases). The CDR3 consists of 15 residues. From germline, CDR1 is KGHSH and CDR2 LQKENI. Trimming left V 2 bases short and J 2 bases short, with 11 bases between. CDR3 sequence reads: CASSPGGGFTDTQYF. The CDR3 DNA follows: TGTGCCAGCTCACCAGGGGGCGGGTTCACAGATACGCAGTATTTT. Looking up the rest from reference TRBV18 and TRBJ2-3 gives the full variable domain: NAGVMQNPRHLVRRRGQEARLRCSPMKGHSHVYWYRQLPEEGLKFMVYLQKENIIDESGMPKERFSAEFPKEGPSILRIQQVVRGDSAAYFCASSPGGGFTDTQYFGPGTRLTVL.

The CDR3 sequence: CASSRLQGGTNEQYF. In nucleotides, the CDR3 is TGTGCCAGCAGCCGACTACAGGGGGGGACTAATGAGCAGTACTTC. The V call is TRBV5-5, the J call TRBJ2-7, with D tentatively TRBD1 (8 bases). From germline, CDR1 is SGHKS and CDR2 YYEKEE (reference sequence). The CDR3 consists of 15 residues. V dropped 4 bases and J dropped 7 bases, with 21 bases sitting between them. Full variable domain (outside the CDR3, taken from reference TRBV5-5 and TRBJ2-7): DAGVTQSPTHLIKTRGQQVTLRCSPISGHKSVSWYQQVLGQGPQFIFQYYEKEERGRGNFPDRFSARQFPNYSSELNVNALLLGDSALYLCASSRLQGGTNEQYFGPGTRLTVT.

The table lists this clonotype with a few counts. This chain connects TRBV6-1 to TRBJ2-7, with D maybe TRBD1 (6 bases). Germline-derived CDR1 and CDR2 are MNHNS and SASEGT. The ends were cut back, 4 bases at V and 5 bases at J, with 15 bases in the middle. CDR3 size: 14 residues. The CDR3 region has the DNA TGTGCCAGCAGTGCCCTTCTACAGGGTAACGAGCAGTACGTC. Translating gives CASSALLQGNEQYV.

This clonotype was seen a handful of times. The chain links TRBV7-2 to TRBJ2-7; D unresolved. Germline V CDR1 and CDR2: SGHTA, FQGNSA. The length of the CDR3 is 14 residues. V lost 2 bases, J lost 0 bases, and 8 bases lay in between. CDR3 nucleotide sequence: TGTGCCAGCAGCTTATCCCGGGCCTCCTACGAGCAGTACTTC. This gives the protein CASSLSRASYEQYF. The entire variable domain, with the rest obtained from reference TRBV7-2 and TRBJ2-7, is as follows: GAGVSQSPSNKVTEKGKDVELRCDPISGHTALYWYRQSLGQGLEFLIYFQGNSAPDKSGLPSDRFSAERTGGSVSTLTIQRTQQEDSAVYLCASSLSRASYEQYFGPGTRLTVT.

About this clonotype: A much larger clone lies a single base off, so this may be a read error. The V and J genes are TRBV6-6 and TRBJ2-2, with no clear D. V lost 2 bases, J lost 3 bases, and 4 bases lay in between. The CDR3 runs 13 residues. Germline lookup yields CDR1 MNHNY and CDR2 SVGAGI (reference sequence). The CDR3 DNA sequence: TGTGCCAGCAGTTACACGGACACCGGGGAGCTGTTTTTT. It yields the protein CASSYTDTGELFF.

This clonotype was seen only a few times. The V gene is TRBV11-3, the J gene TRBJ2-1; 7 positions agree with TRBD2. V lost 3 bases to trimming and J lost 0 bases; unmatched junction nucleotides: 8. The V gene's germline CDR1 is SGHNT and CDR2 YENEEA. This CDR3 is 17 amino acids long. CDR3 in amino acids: CASSLLAGGISYNEQFF. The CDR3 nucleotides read TGTGCCAGCAGCTTGTTAGCGGGCGGGATCTCCTACAATGAGCAGTTCTTC.

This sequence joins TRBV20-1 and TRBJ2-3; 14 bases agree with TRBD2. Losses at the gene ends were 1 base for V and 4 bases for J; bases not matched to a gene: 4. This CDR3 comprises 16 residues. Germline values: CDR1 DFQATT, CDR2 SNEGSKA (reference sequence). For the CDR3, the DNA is TGCAGTGCTAGAGGACTAGCGGGGGGGATGTCAGATACGCAGTATTTT. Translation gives CSARGLAGGMSDTQYF.

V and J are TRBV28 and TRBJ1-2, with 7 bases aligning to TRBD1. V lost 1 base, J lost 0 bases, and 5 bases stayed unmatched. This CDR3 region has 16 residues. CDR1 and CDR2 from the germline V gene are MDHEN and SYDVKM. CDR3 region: CASSLFGQAPNYGYTF. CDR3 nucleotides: TGTGCCAGCAGTTTATTTGGACAGGCACCTAACTATGGCTACACCTTC.

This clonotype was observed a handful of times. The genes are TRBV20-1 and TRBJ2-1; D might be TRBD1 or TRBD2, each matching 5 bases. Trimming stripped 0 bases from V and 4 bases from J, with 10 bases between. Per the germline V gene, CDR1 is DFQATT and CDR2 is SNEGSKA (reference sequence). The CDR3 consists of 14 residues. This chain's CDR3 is CSARERGPYNEQFF. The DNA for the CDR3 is TGCAGTGCTAGAGAAAGGGGACCTTACAATGAGCAGTTCTTC.

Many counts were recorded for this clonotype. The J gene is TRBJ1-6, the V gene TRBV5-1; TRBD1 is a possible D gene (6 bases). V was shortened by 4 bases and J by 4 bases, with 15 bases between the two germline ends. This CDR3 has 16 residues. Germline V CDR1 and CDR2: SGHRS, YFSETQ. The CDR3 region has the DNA TGCGCCAGCAGCCCTTACTTCGGACAGTATAATTCACCCCTCCACTTT. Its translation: CASSPYFGQYNSPLHF.

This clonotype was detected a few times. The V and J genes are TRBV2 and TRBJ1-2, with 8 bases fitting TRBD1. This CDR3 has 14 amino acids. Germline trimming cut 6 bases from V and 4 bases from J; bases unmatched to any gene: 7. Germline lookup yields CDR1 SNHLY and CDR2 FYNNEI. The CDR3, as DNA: TGTGCCAGCAGGTTGGGACAGGTCCTCTATGGCTACACCTTC. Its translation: CASRLGQVLYGYTF.

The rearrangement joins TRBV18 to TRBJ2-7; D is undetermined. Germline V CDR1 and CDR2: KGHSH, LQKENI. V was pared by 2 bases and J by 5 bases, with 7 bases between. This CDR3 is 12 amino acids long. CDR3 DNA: TGTGCCAGCTCACCAGGGAAGAACGAGCAGTACGTC. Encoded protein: CASSPGKNEQYV.

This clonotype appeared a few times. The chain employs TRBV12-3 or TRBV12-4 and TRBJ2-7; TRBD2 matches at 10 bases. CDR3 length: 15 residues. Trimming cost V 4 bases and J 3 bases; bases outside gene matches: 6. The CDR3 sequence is CASSSGLAVLYEQYF. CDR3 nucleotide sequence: TGTGCCAGCAGTTCCGGACTAGCGGTCCTCTACGAGCAGTACTTC.

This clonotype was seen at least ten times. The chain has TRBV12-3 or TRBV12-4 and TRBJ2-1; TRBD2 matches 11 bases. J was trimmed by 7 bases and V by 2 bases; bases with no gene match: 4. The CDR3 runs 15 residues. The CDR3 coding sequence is TGTGCCAGCAGTTTAACTAGCGGGAGTTGGAATGAGCAGTTCTTC. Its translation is CASSLTSGSWNEQFF.

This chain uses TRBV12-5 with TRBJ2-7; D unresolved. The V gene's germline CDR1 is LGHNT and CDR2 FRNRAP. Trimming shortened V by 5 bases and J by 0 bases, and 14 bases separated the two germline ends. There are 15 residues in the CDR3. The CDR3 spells CASGLSAYSSYEQYF. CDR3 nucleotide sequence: TGTGCTAGTGGTCTGAGCGCATACAGCTCCTACGAGCAGTACTTC.

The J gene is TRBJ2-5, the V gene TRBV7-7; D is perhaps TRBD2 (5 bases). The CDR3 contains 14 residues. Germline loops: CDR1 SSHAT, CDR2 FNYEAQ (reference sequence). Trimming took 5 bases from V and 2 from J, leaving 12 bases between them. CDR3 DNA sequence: TGTGCCAGCAGCGCAGGACCGGGGCAAGAGACCCAGTACTTC. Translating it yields CASSAGPGQETQYF.

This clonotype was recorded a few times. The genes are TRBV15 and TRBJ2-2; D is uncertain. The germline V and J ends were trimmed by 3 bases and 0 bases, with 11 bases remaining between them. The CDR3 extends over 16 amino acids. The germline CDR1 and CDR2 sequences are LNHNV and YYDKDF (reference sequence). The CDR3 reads CATSSLLVSNTGELFF. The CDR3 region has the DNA TGTGCCACCAGCAGCCTGCTTGTTTCGAACACCGGGGAGCTGTTTTTT.

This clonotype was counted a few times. The CDR3 coding sequence is TGTGCCAGCAGCCGCCCAACTAGCGGAGACGAGCAGTACTTC. Translating gives CASSRPTSGDEQYF. The chain employs TRBV7-9 and TRBJ2-7; 8 nucleotides agree with TRBD2. Germline assignment: CDR1 SEHNR and CDR2 FQNEAQ (reference sequence). This CDR3 is built from 14 residues. With V trimmed by 5 bases and J by 5 bases, 8 bases remained unmatched.

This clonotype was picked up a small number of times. The CDR3 DNA is TGTGCCATCAGACCACCACAAATTCCTAACTATGGCTACACCTTC. Its protein is CAIRPPQIPNYGYTF. The chain joins TRBV10-3 to TRBJ1-2; D remains ambiguous. The CDR3 loop spans 15 amino acids. Trimming took 6 bases from V and 0 from J, leaving 14 bases between them. The germline CDR1 and CDR2 sequences are ENHRY and SYGVKD.

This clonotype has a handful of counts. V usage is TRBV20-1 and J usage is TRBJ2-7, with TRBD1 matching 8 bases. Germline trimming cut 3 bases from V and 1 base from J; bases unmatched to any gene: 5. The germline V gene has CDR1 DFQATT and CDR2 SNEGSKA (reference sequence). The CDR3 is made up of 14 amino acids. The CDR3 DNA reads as TGCAGTGCTAGGCTGGGACAGGCATCCTACGAGCAGTACGTC. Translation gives CSARLGQASYEQYV.

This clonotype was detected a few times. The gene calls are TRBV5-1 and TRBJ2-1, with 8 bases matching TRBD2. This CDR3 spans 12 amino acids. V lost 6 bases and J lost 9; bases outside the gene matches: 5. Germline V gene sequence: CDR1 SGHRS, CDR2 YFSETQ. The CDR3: CASTLAGREQFF. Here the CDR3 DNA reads TGCGCCAGCACCCTAGCGGGCCGTGAGCAGTTCTTC.

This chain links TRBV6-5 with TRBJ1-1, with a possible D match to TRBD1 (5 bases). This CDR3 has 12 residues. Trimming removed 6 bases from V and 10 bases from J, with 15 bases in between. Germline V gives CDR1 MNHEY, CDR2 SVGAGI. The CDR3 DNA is TGTGCCAGCAGCCACGAGGGGTTTGCAGCTTTCTTT. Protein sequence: CASSHEGFAAFF.